This T cell receptor beta chain was sequenced in a study of OX40 agonist ivuxolimab in advanced cancers. At the level of the whole study: The costimulatory receptor OX40 (CD134) was targeted by ivuxolimab, a fully human IgG2 agonistic monoclonal antibody. The monotherapy dose-escalation portion (N ≈ 52 patients) of the phase I ivuxolimab trial is reported in the paper. The point of sequencing TCRbeta in the periphery was to test whether ivuxolimab changed TCR sequence diversity and drove clonal T-cell expansion. Intravenous ivuxolimab was administered to patients every 2 weeks at six dose levels: 0.01, 0.1, 0.3, 1.5, 3 and 10 mg/kg. Partial responses occurred in three dose-escalation patients, of whom one had hepatocellular carcinoma and two had cutaneous melanoma. Patients were allowed to have had prior anti-PD-1, anti-PD-L1 or anti-CTLA-4 therapy, and approximately 40% of the dose-escalation patients had been treated with checkpoint inhibitors. In the dose-escalation cohort, roughly 80% of patients were male, and the mean age was about 55 years, with a range of roughly 20 to 80. Of the roughly 50 dose-escalation patients, hepatocellular carcinoma was present in about 20, melanoma in around 15, renal cell carcinoma in 9 and head and neck cancer in 9. The paper's findings and limits, for the study overall: Low levels of normalized T-cell clonal expansion were also seen in some patients who did not respond. At doses of 0.1 to 3.0 mg/kg, clonal expansion of both CD4+ and CD8+ blood T cells was observed from baseline to week 6. Partial responders in the 0.1-3.0 mg/kg groups had among the lowest normalized peripheral clonal expansion, especially among CD8+ T cells. Antigen specificity was not determined for the clonally expanded peripheral T cells. After ivuxolimab, CD8+ T cells had more expanded clones than CD4+ T cells on average.

From the cysteine up to the phenylalanine, the CDR3 has a length of 13 residues. The read is trimmed to its CDR3 DNA, 39 bases read in frame from base 1. Based on the germline V gene, the CDR1 and CDR2 sequences are MDHEN and SYDVKM. Trimming accounts for 11 bases at V and 2 bases at J, while the number of junction bases matched to no gene is 7. As regards this clone: Its antigen remains undetermined. No much larger clone is present one base from it, and per-base qualities are unavailable.

For sequencing of the TCRbeta CDR3 region, genomic DNA was extracted from the sorted cells. The immunoSEQ Assay was used for sequencing of TCRbeta CDR3 regions. Entries here come from immuneACCESS through TCRdb and include only in-frame sequences with V and J called. Some clones fail to appear in such tables; in the studies checked, an unresolved V gene covers under half of the shortfall, and the cause of the remainder is unknown. This sample holds tens of thousands of clones; 80% to 95% were observed only once. The ten largest clones capture around 0.5% of the sample. The trial excluded patients who had a history of autoimmune disease or who were on systemic immunosuppression. Peripheral blood for TCR sequencing was collected from all dose cohorts at baseline, on cycle 4 day 1, and on cycle 7 day 1. The samples were drawn from a first-in-human, open-label, multicenter phase I dose-escalation trial of ivuxolimab. The trial enrolled adults with locally advanced or metastatic head and neck squamous cell, hepatocellular, melanoma or renal cell carcinoma. Before TCR sequencing, CD4+ T cells and CD8+ T cells from peripheral blood were sorted into separate populations.

The receptor comes from an adult with an advanced solid tumor such as melanoma, head and neck, liver or kidney cancer. Sequencing used CD4+ or CD8+ T cells sorted from blood, obtained in a trial of the OX40 agonist ivuxolimab. The V and J segments used are TRBV28 and TRBJ1-2; the junction holds 8 bases that match TRBD1. In nucleotide form, the sequence is TGTGCCGGGTCGACAGGGGCCAACTATGGCTACACCTTC. Protein translation: CAGSTGANYGYTF.